This T cell receptor beta chain was observed in a study of T-cell reconstitution after alpha-beta-depleted transplantation in children. The length of the CDR3 is 17 residues. With 0 bases removed from V and 2 bases from J, the gap between germline ends came to 15 bases. CDR1 and CDR2 from the germline V gene are MNHEY and SVGAGI. This clonotype occurred a few times. Its target is unknown. Construction of the TCRbeta library involved unique molecular identifiers. TCRdb reanalysed the PCR reads using MiXCR and keeps one entry per CDR3 protein. In the table there are about 240,000 distinct CDR3 sequences, 20% to 30% of which are singletons. Study findings and constraints: Newly produced T cells mostly accounted for T-cell counts and diversity one year post-transplant.

The TCR originated in a girl aged 2-10 years with Fanconi anemia, due to receive a stem cell transplant. The rearrangement joins TRBV6-5 to TRBJ2-3; a weak D match, TRBD2 (6 bases). This sample comprised PBMCs, obtained before TCRalphabeta/CD19-depleted stem cell transplant. The CDR3 region is CASSYSTREIDTDTQYF. The DNA of the CDR3 is TGTGCCAGCAGTTACTCGACACGGGAGATTGACACAGATACGCAGTATTTT.